Described below is a single T cell receptor beta chain sequence and its context. Antigen: not known. The entry originates in a study of PD-1 blockade in mismatch repair-deficient tumors. Study summary: All were previously treated, progressing patients with eleven to twelve mismatch repair-deficient cancer types. The study's findings and limits: Tumor-resident clones, often absent from pretreatment blood, expanded after pembrolizumab and then contracted.

CDR1 is MNHNY and CDR2 is SVGAGI in the germline V gene (reference sequence). Trimming pared 5 bases from V and 2 bases from J, leaving 4 bases between. This CDR3 spans 12 amino acids. Sequencing was performed with immunoSEQ multiplex PCR; in TCRdb, only in-frame clones are kept and a portion is missing. The sample consists of some 45,000 clones, 77% of them appearing once. The chain couples TRBV6-6 to TRBJ2-1; D is unresolved. The sequence was collected from an adult with mismatch repair-deficient cancer. Sequences were derived from PBMCs, sampled before pembrolizumab treatment. The CDR3 spells CASSRPYNEQFF. CDR3 nucleotides: TGTGCCAGCAGTCGCCCCTACAATGAGCAGTTCTTC.